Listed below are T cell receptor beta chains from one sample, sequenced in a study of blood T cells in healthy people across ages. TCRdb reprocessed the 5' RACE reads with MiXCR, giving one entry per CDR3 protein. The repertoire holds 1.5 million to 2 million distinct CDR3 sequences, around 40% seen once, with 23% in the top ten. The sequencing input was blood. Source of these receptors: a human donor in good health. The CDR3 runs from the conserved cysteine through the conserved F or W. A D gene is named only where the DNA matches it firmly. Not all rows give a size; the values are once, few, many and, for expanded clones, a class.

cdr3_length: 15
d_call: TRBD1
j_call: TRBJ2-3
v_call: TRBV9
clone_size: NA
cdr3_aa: CASSASGTGEDTQYF
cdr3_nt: TGTGCCAGCAGCGCCTCCGGGACAGGGGAAGATACGCAGTATTTT

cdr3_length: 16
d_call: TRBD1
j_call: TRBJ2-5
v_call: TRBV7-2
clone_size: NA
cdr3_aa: CASSPSTGAFRETQYF
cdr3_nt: TGTGCCAGCAGCCCCTCGACAGGGGCGTTTCGAGAGACCCAGTACTTC

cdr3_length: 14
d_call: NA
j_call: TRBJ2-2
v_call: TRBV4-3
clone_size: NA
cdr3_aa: CANSQVPRTGELFF
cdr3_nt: TGCGCCAACAGCCAAGTTCCCCGCACCGGGGAGCTGTTTTTT

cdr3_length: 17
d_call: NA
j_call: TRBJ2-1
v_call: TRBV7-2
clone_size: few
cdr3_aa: CASSFHPSLSLNNEQFF
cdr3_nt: TGTGCCAGCAGCTTCCACCCGAGCCTAAGCCTTAACAATGAGCAGTTCTTC

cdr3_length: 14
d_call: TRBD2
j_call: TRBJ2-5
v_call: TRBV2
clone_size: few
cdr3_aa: CASSRGLAEETQYF
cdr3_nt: TGTGCCAGCAGCCGGGGACTAGCGGAAGAGACCCAGTACTTC

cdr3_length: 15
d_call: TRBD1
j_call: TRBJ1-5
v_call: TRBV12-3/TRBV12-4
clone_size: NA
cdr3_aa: CASSLAGTENQPQHF
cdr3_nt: TGTGCCAGCAGTCTGGCCGGGACAGAGAATCAGCCCCAGCATTTT

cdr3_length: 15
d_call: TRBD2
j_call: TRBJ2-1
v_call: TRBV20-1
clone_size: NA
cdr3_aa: CSARTSGGPNNEQFF
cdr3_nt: TGCAGTGCTAGGACTAGCGGGGGGCCGAACAATGAGCAGTTCTTC

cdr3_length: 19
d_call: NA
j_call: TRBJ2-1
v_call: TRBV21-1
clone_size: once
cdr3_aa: CASSSDNGTLTVSYNEQFF
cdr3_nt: TGTGCCAGCAGCAGCGATAACGGGACCCTGACAGTTTCCTACAATGAGCAGTTCTTC

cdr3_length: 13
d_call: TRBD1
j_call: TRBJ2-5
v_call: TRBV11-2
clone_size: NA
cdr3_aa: CASSPGGQATQYF
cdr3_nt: TGTGCCAGCAGTCCCGGAGGACAGGCTACCCAGTACTTC

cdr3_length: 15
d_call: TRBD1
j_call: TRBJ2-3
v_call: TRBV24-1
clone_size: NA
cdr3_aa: CATSGWTGRMNTQYF
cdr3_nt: TGTGCCACCAGTGGTTGGACAGGGAGAATGAATACGCAGTATTTT

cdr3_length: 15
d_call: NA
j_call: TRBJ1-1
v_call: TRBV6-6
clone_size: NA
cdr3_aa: CASSYSGGGDTEAFF
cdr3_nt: TGTGCCAGCAGTTACTCTGGGGGAGGGGACACTGAAGCTTTCTTT

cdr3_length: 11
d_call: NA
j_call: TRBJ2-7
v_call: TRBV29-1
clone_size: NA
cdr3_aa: CSIVTRYEQYF
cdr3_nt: TGCAGCATCGTGACCCGATACGAGCAGTACTTC

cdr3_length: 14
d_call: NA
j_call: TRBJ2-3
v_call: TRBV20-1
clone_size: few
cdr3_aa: CSARGAADTDTQYF
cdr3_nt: TGCAGTGCTAGAGGGGCAGCAGACACAGATACGCAGTATTTT